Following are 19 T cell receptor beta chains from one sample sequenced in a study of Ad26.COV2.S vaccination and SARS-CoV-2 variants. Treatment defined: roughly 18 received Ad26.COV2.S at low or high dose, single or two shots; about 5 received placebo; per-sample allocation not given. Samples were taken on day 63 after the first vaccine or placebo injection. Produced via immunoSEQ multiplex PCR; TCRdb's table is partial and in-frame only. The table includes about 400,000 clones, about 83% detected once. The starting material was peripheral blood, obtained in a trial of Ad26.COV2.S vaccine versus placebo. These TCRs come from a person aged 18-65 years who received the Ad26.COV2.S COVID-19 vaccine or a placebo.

The CDR3 sequence is CASRGQDWTF. CDR3 sequence (DNA): TGTGCCAGCAGGGGACAAGACTGGACCTTC. The V gene is TRBV12-3 or TRBV12-4, the J gene TRBJ1-2; the D gene is possibly TRBD1 (6 bases). The V end lost 6 bases, the J end lost 14 bases, and 13 bases lay between the germline ends. CDR3 length: 10 residues.

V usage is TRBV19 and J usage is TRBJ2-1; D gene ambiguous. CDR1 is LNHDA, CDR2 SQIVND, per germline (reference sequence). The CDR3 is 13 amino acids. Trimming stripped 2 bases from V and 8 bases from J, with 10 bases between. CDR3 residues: CASSIQAVHEQFF. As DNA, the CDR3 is TGTGCCAGTAGTATACAAGCTGTTCATGAGCAGTTCTTC.

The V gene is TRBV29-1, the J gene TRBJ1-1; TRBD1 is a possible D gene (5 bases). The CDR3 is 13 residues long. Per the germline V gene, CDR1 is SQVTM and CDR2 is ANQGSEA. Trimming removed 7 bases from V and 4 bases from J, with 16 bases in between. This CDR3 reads CSARLGVGTEAFF. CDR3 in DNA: TGCAGCGCCCGTTTAGGGGTGGGCACTGAAGCTTTCTTT. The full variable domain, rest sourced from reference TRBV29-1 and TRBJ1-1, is SAVISQKPSRDICQRGTSLTIQCQVDSQVTMMFWYRQQPGQSLTLIATANQGSEATYESGFVIDKFPISRPNLTFSTLTVSNMSPEDSSIYLCSARLGVGTEAFFGQGTRLTVV.

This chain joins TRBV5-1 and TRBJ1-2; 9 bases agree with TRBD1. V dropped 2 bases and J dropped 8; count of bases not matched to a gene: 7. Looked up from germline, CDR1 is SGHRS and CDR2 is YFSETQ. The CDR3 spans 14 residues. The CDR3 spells CASSLGTGPLGYTF. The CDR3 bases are TGCGCCAGCAGCTTAGGGACAGGGCCGTTGGGCTACACCTTC.

The CDR3 region is CASSFRGDYDEQFF. The CDR3 nucleotides read TGCGCCAGCAGCTTTCGGGGGGATTACGATGAGCAGTTCTTC. The gene calls are TRBV5-1 and TRBJ2-1; 7 bases fit TRBD2. V shed 2 bases, J shed 8 bases, and the junction held 7 bases outside the gene matches. Germline CDR1 is SGHRS and CDR2 is YFSETQ. There are 14 residues in the CDR3. Full variable domain (remainder filled in from reference TRBV5-1 and TRBJ2-1): KAGVTQTPRYLIKTRGQQVTLSCSPISGHRSVSWYQQTPGQGLQFLFEYFSETQRNKGNFPGRFSGRQFSNSRSEMNVSTLELGDSALYLCASSFRGDYDEQFFGPGTRLTVL.

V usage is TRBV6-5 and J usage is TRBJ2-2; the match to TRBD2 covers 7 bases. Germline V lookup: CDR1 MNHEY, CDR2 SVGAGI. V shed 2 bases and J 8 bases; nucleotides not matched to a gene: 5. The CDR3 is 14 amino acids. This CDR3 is CASSYDGRVGELFF. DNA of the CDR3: TGTGCCAGCAGTTACGATGGGAGGGTAGGGGAGCTGTTTTTT.

The CDR3 protein is CASSLDPAGELFF. Here the CDR3 DNA reads TGCGCCAGCAGCTTGGATCCGGCCGGGGAGCTGTTTTTT. The V gene is TRBV5-1, the J gene TRBJ2-2; D is undetermined. The CDR3 has 13 residues. The germline V gene has CDR1 SGHRS and CDR2 YFSETQ. Trimming took off 0 bases at V and 6 bases at J, with 6 bases between the two ends. The full variable domain, its missing parts supplied by reference TRBV5-1 and TRBJ2-2, is KAGVTQTPRYLIKTRGQQVTLSCSPISGHRSVSWYQQTPGQGLQFLFEYFSETQRNKGNFPGRFSGRQFSNSRSEMNVSTLELGDSALYLCASSLDPAGELFFGEGSRLTVL.

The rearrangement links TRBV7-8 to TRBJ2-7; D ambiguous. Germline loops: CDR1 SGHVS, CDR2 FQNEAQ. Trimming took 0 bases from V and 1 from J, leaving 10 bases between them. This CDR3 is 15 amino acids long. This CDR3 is CASSLARGSSYEQYF. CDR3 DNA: TGTGCCAGCAGCTTAGCTCGTGGCAGTTCCTACGAGCAGTACTTC.

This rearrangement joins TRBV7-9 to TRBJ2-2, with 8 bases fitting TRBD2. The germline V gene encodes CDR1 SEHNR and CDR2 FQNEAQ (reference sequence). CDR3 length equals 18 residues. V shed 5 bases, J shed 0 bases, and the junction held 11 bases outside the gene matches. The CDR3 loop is CASSHTPRLATNTGELFF. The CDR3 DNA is TGTGCCAGCAGCCACACTCCCCGACTAGCGACGAACACCGGGGAGCTGTTTTTT.

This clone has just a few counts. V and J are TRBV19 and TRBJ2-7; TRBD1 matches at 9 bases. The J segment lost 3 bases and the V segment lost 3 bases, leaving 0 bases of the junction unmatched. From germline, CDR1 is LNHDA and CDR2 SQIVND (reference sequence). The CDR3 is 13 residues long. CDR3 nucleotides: TGTGCCAGTAGTATGGGACAGGGCTACGAGCAGTACTTC. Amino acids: CASSMGQGYEQYF.

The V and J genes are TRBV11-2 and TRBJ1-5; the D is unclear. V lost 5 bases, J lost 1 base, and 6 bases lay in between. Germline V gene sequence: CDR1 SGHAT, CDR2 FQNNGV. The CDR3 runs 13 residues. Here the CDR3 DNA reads TGTGCCAGCAGCCCGCAGAGCAATCAGCCCCAGCATTTT. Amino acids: CASSPQSNQPQHF.

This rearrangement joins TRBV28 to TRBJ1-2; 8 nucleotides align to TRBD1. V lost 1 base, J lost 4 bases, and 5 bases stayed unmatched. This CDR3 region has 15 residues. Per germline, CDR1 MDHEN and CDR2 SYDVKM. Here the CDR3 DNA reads TGTGCCAGCAGTTTATCTACAGGGGGGTCCTATGGCTACACCTTC. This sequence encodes CASSLSTGGSYGYTF.

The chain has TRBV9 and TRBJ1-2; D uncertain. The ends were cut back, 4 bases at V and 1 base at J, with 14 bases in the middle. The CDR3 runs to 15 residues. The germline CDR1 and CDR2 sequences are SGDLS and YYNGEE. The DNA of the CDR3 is TGTGCCAGCAGCAGGGCCGTGGCTATTAACTATGGCTACACCTTC. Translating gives CASSRAVAINYGYTF.

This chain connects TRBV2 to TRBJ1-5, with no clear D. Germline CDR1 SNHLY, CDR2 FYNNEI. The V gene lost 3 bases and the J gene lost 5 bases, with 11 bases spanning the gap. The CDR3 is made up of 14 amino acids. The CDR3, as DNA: TGTGCCAGCAGTGAGAGGACGGAAGATCAGCCCCAGCATTTT. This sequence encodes CASSERTEDQPQHF.

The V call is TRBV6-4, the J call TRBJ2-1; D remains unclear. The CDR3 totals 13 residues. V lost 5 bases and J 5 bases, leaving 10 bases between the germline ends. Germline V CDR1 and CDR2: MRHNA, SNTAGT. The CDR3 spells CASSWGSNNEQFF. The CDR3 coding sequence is TGTGCCAGCAGTTGGGGTTCGAACAATGAGCAGTTCTTC.

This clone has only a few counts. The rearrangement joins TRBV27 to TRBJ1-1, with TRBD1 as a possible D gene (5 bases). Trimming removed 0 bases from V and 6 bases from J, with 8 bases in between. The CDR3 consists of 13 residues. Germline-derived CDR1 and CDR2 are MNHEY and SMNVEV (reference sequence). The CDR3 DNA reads TGTGCCAGCAGTTTATCTGGGGGGTCTGAAGCTTTCTTT. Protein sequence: CASSLSGGSEAFF.

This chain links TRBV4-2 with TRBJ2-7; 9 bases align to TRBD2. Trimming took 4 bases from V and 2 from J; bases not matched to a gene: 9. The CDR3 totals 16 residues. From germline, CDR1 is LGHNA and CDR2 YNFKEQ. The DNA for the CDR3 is TGTGCCAGCAGCCGGAGGGTTACTAGCGGGCCCTACGAGCAGTACTTC. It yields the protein CASSRRVTSGPYEQYF.

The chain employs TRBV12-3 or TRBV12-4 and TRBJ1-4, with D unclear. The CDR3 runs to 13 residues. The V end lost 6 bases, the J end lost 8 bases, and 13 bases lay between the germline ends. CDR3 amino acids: CASSPLRSEKLFF. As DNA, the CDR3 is TGTGCCAGCAGCCCCCTGAGAAGCGAAAAACTGTTTTTT.

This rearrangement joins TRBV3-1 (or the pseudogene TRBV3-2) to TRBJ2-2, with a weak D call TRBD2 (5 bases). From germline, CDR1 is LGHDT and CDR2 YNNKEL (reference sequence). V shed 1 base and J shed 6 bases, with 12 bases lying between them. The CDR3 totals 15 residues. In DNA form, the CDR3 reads TGTGCCAGCAGCCAAGGAACTAGTCGTTCCGGGGAGCTGTTTTTT. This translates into CASSQGTSRSGELFF.